This T cell receptor (beta chain) appears in the sequencing data of a study of radiotherapy plus CTLA-4 blockade in lung cancer (dated by TCRdb to 2016 to 2019). Broadly, across the study: Among enrolled patients, 15% to 20% had an objective response and 25% to 40% reached disease control.

Trimming costs V 3 bases and J 1 base, and their ends lie 10 bases apart. From the cysteine up to the phenylalanine, the CDR3 has a length of 15 residues. Just CDR3 DNA is preserved here, 45 bases in frame from base 1. CDR1 is given as MGHDK and CDR2 as SYGVNS, both from the germline V gene. In regard to this clone: Its antigen remains unidentified. There are no base qualities to consult, and no much larger clone falls within one base.

The receptor library was made with the immunoSEQ multiplex PCR assay. The table comes from immuneACCESS by way of TCRdb, which keeps in-frame sequences with V and J called. Part of the clones is missing from these tables; in studies checked, under half for an unresolved V gene and the rest for unknown reasons. In this sample the table shows tens of thousands of clones, under 80% of which occur a single time. Of the sample, 7.7% is held by the ten largest clones. Broad study findings and their caveats: TCR clones derived from tumors expanded in peripheral blood after treatment with radiotherapy and ipilimumab. The strongest predictors of response, as reported, were early dynamic changes in blood T cell clones along with a rise in serum interferon-beta after radiation.

Focal radiation therapy combined with CTLA-4 blockade (ipilimumab) was tested in patients with chemo-refractory metastatic non-small-cell lung cancer. Specimen: peripheral blood, collected from a patient treated with radiotherapy plus ipilimumab. This sequence uses TRBV25-1 and TRBJ2-1, with the D gene too uncertain to name. The receptor was isolated from a human donor with non-small cell lung cancer who had stable disease on radiotherapy plus ipilimumab. In nucleotides, the sequence is TGTGCCAGCAGTGACCCGGTCGGGTCCTACAATGAGCAGTTCTTC. Translated, it gives CASSDPVGSYNEQFF.